This T cell receptor beta chain was found in a study of shared clonotypes between healthy human individuals. On the study more broadly: Each donor contributed plates that comprised three CD4 naive, three CD4 memory, two CD8 naive and one CD8 memory. General study findings and limits: Rarefaction analysis demonstrated incomplete sorted-subset sequencing notwithstanding large depth. Of the naive CD4 clonotypes, around 5% were shared across several donors.

Produced via immunoSEQ multiplex PCR; TCRdb's table is partial and in-frame only. The table records some 2,100,000 clones, approximately 96% of them present only once. With regard to this clone: The antigen remains undetermined.

Division of CD4+ cells produced a CD45RA+ naive subset and a CD45RA-negative memory subset. CDR1 ENHRY and CDR2 SYGVKD come from the germline V gene. This CDR3 region has 13 residues. The V and J ends lost 7 bases and 5 bases, in that order; junction bases with no gene match: 2. This clonotype was sampled from a man in his late teens or twenties in good health. The chain combines TRBV10-3 with TRBJ1-4; 9 positions agree with TRBD1. The sequencing sample was made of naive CD4+ T cells sorted from blood. The sample's subset: CD45RA+ positively selected. The CDR3 bases are TGTGCCATCAAAGACAGGGGGAATGAAAAACTGTTTTTT. It encodes CAIKDRGNEKLFF.